These 3 T cell receptor beta chains were all obtained from the same sample, sequenced in a study of human T cells and chemical hapten exposure. Time point of the sample: pre-sensitization, week 0. As for treatment: therapeutic diphenylcyclopropenone sensitization with weekly scalp DPC. TCRdb ran MiXCR on the RACE reads and lists one entry per CDR3 protein. The profile covers about 270,000 distinct CDR3 sequences, with 7.7% appearing a single time and 1.2% taken by the ten largest. The sample in question was whole blood, obtained in connection with sensitization to the hapten diphenylcyclopropenone (DPC). The receptors were sampled from a young man with alopecia areata. Some clones in this sample may be carry-over from other donors' samples.

This clonotype occurred a few times. This chain connects TRBV7-9 to TRBJ2-7; D is unclear. CDR1 SEHNR and CDR2 FQNEAQ come from the germline V gene (reference sequence). Trimming stripped 5 bases from V and 4 bases from J, with 18 bases between. The CDR3 runs 15 residues. The CDR3 reads CASSPIYRRVYEQYV. The CDR3 nucleotides read TGTGCCAGCAGCCCTATATACCGTAGGGTGTACGAGCAGTACGTC.

This clonotype was recorded at least ten times. This rearrangement joins TRBV3-1 to TRBJ2-7, with D maybe TRBD1 (6 bases). Trimming pared 6 bases from V and 6 bases from J, leaving 15 bases between. Germline V CDR1 and CDR2: LGHDT, YNNKEL (reference sequence). This CDR3 is 13 amino acids long. The CDR3 DNA is TGTGCCAGCAGTTTAACAGGGAACTCCGAGCAGTACTTC. This gives the protein CASSLTGNSEQYF.

This clonotype showed up many times. The chain links TRBV7-8 to TRBJ2-3, with 8 bases lining up with TRBD1. This CDR3 spans 15 amino acids. V gave up 5 bases and J gave up 5 bases; unmatched junction bases: 9. CDR1 is SGHVS, CDR2 FQNEAQ, per germline. The CDR3 bases are TGTGCCAGCAGCACCCGGACAGGGTTGGTAGATACGCAGTATTTT. Its protein is CASSTRTGLVDTQYF.